These T cell receptor beta chains were read from a single sample in a study of monozygotic twins with inflammatory bowel disease. Reprocessing the 5' RACE reads, TCRdb reports a single entry for every CDR3 protein and omits DNA. This specimen shows approximately 160,000 distinct CDR3 sequences; the ten leading clones hold 2.8%. Sequenced sample: blood. The receptors stem from a human donor with ulcerative colitis or Crohn's disease, or a healthy co-twin of an affected twin (not recorded which). The CDR3 runs from the conserved cysteine through the conserved F or W.

V	J	CDR3
TRBV9	TRBJ2-2	CASSTRQGASNTGELFF
TRBV24-1	TRBJ2-1	CATSELAGGPYNEQFF
TRBV5-4	TRBJ1-1	CASSWGRGNTEAFF
TRBV5-1	TRBJ1-2	CASSGTGSNYGYTF
TRBV6-4	TRBJ2-3	CASSEREFTDTQYF
TRBV9	TRBJ2-7	CASSVTGTRHDEQYF
TRBV28	TRBJ1-1	CASSFPRSPGYTEAFF
TRBV28	TRBJ1-5	CASRTRTGGDQPQHF
TRBV29-1	TRBJ1-5	CSVVGEGVDQPQHF
TRBV20-1	TRBJ2-3	CSARRLAGGIGTDTQYF
TRBV24-1	TRBJ1-2	CATSETGGNYGYTF
TRBV4-2	TRBJ2-5	CASSQDFGGETQYF
TRBV24-1	TRBJ2-1	CATSDSAGQGYNEQFF
TRBV5-1	TRBJ1-1	CASSEARGITEAFF
TRBV7-9	TRBJ2-1	CAGTPPPGWERNNEQFF
TRBV10-2	TRBJ2-1	CASRPAGAINEQFF
TRBV12-3/TRBV12-4	TRBJ2-2	CASSSRQGANTGELFF
TRBV5-4	TRBJ2-3	CASSSFLRTDTQYF
TRBV4-3	TRBJ1-1	CASSHRGRTEAFF
TRBV27	TRBJ2-3	CASSSPRGSGGVDTQYF
TRBV12-3/TRBV12-4	TRBJ2-2	CASSFVGNTGELFF
TRBV3-1	TRBJ2-5	CASSQGGVGQETQYF
TRBV25-1	TRBJ2-7	CASSKDGEQYF
TRBV27	TRBJ2-7	CASLDGGSYEQYF
TRBV2	TRBJ2-2	CASKETGANTGELFF
TRBV7-2	TRBJ2-1	CASRDVFRAQVHEQFF
TRBV5-4	TRBJ2-7	CASKLDPGPYEQYF